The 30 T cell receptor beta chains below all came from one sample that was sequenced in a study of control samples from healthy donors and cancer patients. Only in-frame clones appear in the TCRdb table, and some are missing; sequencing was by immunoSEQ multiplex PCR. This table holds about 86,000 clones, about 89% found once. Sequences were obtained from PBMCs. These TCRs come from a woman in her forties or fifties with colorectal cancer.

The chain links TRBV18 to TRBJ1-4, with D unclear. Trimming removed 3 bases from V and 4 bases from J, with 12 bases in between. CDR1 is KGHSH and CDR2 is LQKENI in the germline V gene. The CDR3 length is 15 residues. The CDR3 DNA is TGTGCCAGCTCACCGGTTTCCGGGATTAATGAAAAACTGTTTTTT. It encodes CASSPVSGINEKLFF.

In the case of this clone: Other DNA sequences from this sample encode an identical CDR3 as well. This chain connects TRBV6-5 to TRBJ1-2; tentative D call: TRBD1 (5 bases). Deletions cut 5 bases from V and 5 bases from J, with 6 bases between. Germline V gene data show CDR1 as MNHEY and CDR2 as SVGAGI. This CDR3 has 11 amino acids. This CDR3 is CASSRGYGYTF. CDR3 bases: TGTGCCAGCAGTAGGGGTTATGGCTACACCTTC.

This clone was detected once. The CDR3 nucleotides read TGTGCCAGCTCACGTGACAGCGGGGGTTACAATGAGCAGTTCTTC. Its translation is CASSRDSGGYNEQFF. V and J are TRBV18 and TRBJ2-1; 8 bases agree with TRBD2. Germline CDR1 and CDR2: KGHSH and LQKENI. This CDR3 is built from 15 residues. The trim removed 4 bases at V and 4 bases at J, leaving 6 bases unmatched.

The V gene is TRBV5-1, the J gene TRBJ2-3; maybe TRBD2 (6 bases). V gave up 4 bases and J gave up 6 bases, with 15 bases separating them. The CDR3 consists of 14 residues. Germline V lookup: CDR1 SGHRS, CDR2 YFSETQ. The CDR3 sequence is CASSAGTGGDTQYF. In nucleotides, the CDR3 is TGCGCCAGCAGCGCCGGGACTGGAGGGGATACGCAGTATTTT.

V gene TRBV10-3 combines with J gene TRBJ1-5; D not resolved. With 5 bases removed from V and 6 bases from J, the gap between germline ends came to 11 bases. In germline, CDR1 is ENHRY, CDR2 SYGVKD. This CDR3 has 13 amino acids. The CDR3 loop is CAISSTELQPQHF. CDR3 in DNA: TGTGCCATCAGTAGTACAGAACTTCAGCCCCAGCATTTT.

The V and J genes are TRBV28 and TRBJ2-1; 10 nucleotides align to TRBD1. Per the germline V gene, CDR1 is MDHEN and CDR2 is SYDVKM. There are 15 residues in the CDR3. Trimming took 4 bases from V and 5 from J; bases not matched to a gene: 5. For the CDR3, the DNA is TGTGCCAGCAGTTCCGCCGGGACAGGGGACAATGAGCAGTTCTTC. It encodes CASSSAGTGDNEQFF.

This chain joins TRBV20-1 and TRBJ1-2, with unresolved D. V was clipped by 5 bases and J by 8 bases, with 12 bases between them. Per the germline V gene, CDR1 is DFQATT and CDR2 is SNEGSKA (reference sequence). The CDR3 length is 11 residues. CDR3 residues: CSARQDGGYTF. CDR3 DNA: TGCAGTGCTCGCCAGGATGGCGGCTACACCTTC.

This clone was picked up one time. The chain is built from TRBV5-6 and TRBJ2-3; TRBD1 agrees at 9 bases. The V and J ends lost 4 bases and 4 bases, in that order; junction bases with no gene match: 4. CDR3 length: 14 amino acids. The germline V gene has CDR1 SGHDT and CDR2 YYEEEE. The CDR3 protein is CASSTRTGADTQYF. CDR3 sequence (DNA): TGTGCCAGCAGCACGAGGACAGGGGCAGATACGCAGTATTTT.

Here the CDR3 reads CASSLGTFADSIQYF. The CDR3 DNA reads TGTGCCAGCAGCTTAGGCACTTTCGCAGACAGCATTCAGTACTTC. The gene calls are TRBV7-8 and TRBJ2-4, with TRBD1 as a possible D gene (5 bases). CDR3 size: 15 residues. From germline, CDR1 is SGHVS and CDR2 FQNEAQ. Trimming removed 1 base at V and 9 bases at J, with 16 bases between.

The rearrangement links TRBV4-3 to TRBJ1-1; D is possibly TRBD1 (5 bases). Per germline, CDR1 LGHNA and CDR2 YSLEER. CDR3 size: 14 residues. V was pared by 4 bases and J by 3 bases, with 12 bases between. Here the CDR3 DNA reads TGCGCCAGCAGCCGCGAGGGGTGGGACACTGAAGCTTTCTTT. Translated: CASSREGWDTEAFF.

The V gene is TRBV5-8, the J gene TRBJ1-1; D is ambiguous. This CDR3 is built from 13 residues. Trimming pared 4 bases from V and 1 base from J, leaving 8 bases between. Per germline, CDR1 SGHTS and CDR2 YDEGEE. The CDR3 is CASSQYRNTEAFF. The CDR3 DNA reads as TGTGCCAGCAGCCAGTACCGGAACACTGAAGCTTTCTTT.

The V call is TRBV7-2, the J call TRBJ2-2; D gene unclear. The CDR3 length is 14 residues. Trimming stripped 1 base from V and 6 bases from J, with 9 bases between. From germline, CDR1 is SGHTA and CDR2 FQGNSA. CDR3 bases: TGTGCCAGCAGCTTAGAAAGCGTTCCCGGGGAGCTGTTTTTT. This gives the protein CASSLESVPGELFF.

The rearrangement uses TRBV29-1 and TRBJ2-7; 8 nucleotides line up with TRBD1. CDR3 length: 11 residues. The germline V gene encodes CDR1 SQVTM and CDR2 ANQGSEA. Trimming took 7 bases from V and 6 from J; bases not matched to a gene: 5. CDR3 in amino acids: CSAVRGREQYV. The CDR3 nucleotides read TGCAGCGCGGTCAGGGGGCGCGAGCAGTACGTC.

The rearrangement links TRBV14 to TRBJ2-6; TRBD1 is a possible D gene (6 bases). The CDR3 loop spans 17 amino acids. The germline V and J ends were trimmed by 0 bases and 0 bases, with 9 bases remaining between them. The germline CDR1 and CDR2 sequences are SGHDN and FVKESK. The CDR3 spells CASSQDLGGSGANVLTF. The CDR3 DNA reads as TGTGCCAGCAGCCAAGATTTAGGGGGCTCTGGGGCCAACGTCCTGACTTTC.

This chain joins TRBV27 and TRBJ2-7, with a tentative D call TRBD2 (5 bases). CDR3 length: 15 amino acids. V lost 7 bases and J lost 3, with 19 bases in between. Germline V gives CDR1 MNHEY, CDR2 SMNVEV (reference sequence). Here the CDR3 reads CASTPREQSHYEQYV. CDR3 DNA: TGTGCCAGCACCCCCCGGGAACAATCACACTACGAGCAGTACGTC.

DNA for the CDR3: TGTGCCAGCAGGGACCCGCTCCTAGCTAACTATGGCTACACCTTC. It translates to CASRDPLLANYGYTF. The chain recombines TRBV6-5 with TRBJ1-2; D gene ambiguous. V was clipped by 6 bases and J by 0 bases, with 14 bases between them. Per germline, CDR1 MNHEY and CDR2 SVGAGI. This CDR3 has 15 residues.

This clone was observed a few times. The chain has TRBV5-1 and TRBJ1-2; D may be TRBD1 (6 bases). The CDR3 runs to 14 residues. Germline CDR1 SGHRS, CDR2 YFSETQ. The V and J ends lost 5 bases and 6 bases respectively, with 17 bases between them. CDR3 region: CASRFDRPENGYTF. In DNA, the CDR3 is TGCGCCAGCAGATTCGACAGGCCGGAAAATGGCTACACCTTC.

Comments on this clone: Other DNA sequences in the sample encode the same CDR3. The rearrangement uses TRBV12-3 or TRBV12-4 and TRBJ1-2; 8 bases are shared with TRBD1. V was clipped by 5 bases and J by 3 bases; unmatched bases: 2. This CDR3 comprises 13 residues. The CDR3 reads CASSPGQDYGYTF. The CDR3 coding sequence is TGTGCCAGCAGTCCGGGACAGGACTATGGCTACACCTTC.

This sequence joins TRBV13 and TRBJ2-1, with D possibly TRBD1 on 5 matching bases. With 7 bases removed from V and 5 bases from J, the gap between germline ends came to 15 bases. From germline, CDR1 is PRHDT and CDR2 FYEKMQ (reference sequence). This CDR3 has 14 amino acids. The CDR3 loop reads CASTQGPMDNEQFF. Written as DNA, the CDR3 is TGTGCCAGCACCCAGGGCCCGATGGACAATGAGCAGTTCTTC.

CDR3 sequence reads: CASSLNLQGYQPQHF. CDR3 nucleotide sequence: TGTGCCAGCAGTCTTAACCTACAGGGGTATCAGCCCCAGCATTTT. V is TRBV7-2 and J is TRBJ1-5; 7 nucleotides agree with TRBD1. The CDR3 has 15 residues. CDR1 is SGHTA, CDR2 FQGNSA, per germline. With V trimmed by 6 bases and J by 5 bases, 10 bases remained unmatched.

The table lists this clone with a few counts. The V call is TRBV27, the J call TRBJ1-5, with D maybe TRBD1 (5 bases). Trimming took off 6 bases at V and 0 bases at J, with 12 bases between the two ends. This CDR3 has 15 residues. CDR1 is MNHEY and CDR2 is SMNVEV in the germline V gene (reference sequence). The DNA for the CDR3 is TGTGCCAGCAGGCCCGGGGGGAATAGCAATCAGCCCCAGCATTTT. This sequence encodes CASRPGGNSNQPQHF.

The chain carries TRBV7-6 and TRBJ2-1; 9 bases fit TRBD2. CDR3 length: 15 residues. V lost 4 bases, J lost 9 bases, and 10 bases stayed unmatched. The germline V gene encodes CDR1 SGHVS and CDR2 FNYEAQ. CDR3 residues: CASSSSGGLSGEQFF. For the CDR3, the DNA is TGTGCCAGCAGCTCGAGCGGGGGGCTCTCCGGTGAGCAGTTCTTC. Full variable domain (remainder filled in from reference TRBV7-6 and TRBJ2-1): GAGVSQSPRYKVTKRGQDVALRCDPISGHVSLYWYRQALGQGPEFLTYFNYEAQQDKSGLPNDRFSAERPEGSISTLTIQRTEQRDSAMYRCASSSSGGLSGEQFFGPGTRLTVL.

For the CDR3, the DNA is TGTGCCTGGAGTAGGGCCAACACCGGGGAGCTGTTTTTT. Residues: CAWSRANTGELFF. The rearrangement links TRBV30 to TRBJ2-2; D remains ambiguous. V lost 2 bases, J lost 2 bases, and 6 bases lay in between. This CDR3 comprises 13 residues. Germline assignment: CDR1 GTSNPN and CDR2 SVGIG (reference sequence).

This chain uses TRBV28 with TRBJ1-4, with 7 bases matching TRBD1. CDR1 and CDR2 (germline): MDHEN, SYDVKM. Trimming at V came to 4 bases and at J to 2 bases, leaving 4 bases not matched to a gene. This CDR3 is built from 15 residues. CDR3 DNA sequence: TGTGCCAGCAGTTCCATGGGACAGACTAATGAAAAACTGTTTTTT. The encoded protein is CASSSMGQTNEKLFF. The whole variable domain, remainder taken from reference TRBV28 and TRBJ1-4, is DVKVTQSSRYLVKRTGEKVFLECVQDMDHENMFWYRQDPGLGLRLIYFSYDVKMKEKGDIPEGYSVSREKKERFSLILESASTNQTSMYLCASSSMGQTNEKLFFGSGTQLSVL.

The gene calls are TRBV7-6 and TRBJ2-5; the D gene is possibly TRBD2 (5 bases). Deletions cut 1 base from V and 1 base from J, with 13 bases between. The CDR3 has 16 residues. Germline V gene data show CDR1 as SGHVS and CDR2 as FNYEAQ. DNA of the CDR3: TGTGCCAGCAGCTTAGGGCTAGCCTCTCTCCAAGAGACCCAGTACTTC. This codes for CASSLGLASLQETQYF. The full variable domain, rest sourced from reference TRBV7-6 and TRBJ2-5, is GAGVSQSPRYKVTKRGQDVALRCDPISGHVSLYWYRQALGQGPEFLTYFNYEAQQDKSGLPNDRFSAERPEGSISTLTIQRTEQRDSAMYRCASSLGLASLQETQYFGPGTRLLVL.

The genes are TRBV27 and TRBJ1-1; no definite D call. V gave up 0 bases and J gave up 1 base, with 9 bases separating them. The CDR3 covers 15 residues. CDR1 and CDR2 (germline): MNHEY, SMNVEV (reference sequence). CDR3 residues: CASSLSRVGNTEAFF. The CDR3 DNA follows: TGTGCCAGCAGTTTATCGCGGGTGGGGAACACTGAAGCTTTCTTT.

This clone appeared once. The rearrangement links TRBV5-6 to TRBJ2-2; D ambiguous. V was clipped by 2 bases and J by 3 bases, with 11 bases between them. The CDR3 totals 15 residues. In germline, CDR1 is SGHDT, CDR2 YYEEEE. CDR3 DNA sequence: TGTGCCAGCAGCTTAAGGACGGGCTACACCGGGGAGCTGTTTTTT. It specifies CASSLRTGYTGELFF.

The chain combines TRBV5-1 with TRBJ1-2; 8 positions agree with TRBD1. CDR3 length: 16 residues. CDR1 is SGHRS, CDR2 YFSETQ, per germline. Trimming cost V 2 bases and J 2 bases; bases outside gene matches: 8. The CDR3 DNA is TGCGCCAGCAGCTTTGGTGGGACAGGAGCAAACTATGGCTACACCTTC. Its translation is CASSFGGTGANYGYTF.

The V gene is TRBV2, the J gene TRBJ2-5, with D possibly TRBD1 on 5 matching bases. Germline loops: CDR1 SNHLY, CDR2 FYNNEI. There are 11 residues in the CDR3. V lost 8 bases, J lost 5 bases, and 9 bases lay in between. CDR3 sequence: CASGAGETQYF. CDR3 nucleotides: TGTGCCAGCGGGGCAGGGGAGACCCAGTACTTC. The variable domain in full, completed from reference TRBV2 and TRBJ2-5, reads EPEVTQTPSHQVTQMGQEVILRCVPISNHLYFYWYRQILGQKVEFLVSFYNNEISEKSEIFDDQFSVERPDGSNFTLKIRSTKLEDSAMYFCASGAGETQYFGPGTRLLVL.

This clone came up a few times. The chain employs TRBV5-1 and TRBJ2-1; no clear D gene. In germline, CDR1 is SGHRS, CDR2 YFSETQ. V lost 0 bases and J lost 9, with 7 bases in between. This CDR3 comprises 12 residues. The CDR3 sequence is CASSLARGEQFF. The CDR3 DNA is TGCGCCAGCAGCTTGGCCCGTGGTGAGCAGTTCTTC.